Presented here are 25 T cell receptor beta chains from one specimen sequenced in a study of blood T cell repertoires in COVID-19. Assay used: immunoSEQ multiplex PCR; TCRdb lists only in-frame clones, some missing. The sample has a few hundred thousand clones, 86% seen once. Sample: PBMCs or T cells enriched from blood (not recorded which). The receptors were gathered from a woman aged 40-49 years with acute COVID-19.

This chain links TRBV18 with TRBJ1-1; D is unresolved. This CDR3 contains 14 residues. V was cut by 0 bases and J by 7 bases, with 12 bases left in between. Germline V CDR1 and CDR2: KGHSH, LQKENI. The CDR3 sequence is CASSPPSGNGEAFF. CDR3 bases: TGTGCCAGCTCACCACCATCGGGTAACGGTGAAGCTTTCTTT.

The chain recombines TRBV12-3 or TRBV12-4 with TRBJ2-1; 7 bases fit TRBD2. CDR3 length: 12 amino acids. V was pared by 7 bases and J by 8 bases, with 5 bases of the junction left unmatched. The CDR3 bases are TGTGCCAGCAAAAGACTAGCCCATGAGCAGTTCTTC. Translating gives CASKRLAHEQFF.

The rearrangement joins TRBV28 to TRBJ1-1, with TRBD1 as a possible D gene (5 bases). The CDR3 has 16 residues. Trimming shortened V by 5 bases and J by 5 bases, and 21 bases separated the two germline ends. The germline gives CDR1 MDHEN, CDR2 SYDVKM. Here the CDR3 reads CASSPPRQTRGTEAFF. CDR3 DNA: TGTGCCAGCAGTCCACCTAGACAGACTAGAGGAACTGAAGCTTTCTTT.

This clone has more than one count but fewer than ten. Different DNA sequences within this sample yield the same CDR3. CDR3 in amino acids: CAWSVRRADTQYF. The CDR3 region has the DNA TGTGCCTGGAGTGTACGGCGGGCAGATACGCAGTATTTT. This chain joins TRBV30 and TRBJ2-3; tentative D call: TRBD2 (5 bases). The CDR3 consists of 13 residues. With 0 bases removed from V and 4 bases from J, the gap between germline ends came to 8 bases. Germline CDR1 is GTSNPN and CDR2 is SVGIG (reference sequence).

The rearrangement links TRBV27 to TRBJ1-2; no clear D. The CDR3 has 14 amino acids. Germline V lookup: CDR1 MNHEY, CDR2 SMNVEV (reference sequence). The V gene lost 4 bases and the J gene lost 2 bases, with 11 bases spanning the gap. CDR3 loop: CASSSTAANYGYTF. The CDR3, as DNA: TGTGCCAGCAGTTCCACCGCGGCCAACTATGGCTACACCTTC.

This clone was seen many times. The V gene is TRBV28, the J gene TRBJ1-3; D uncertain. This CDR3 has 15 residues. Deletions cut 4 bases from V and 3 bases from J, with 13 bases between. Germline CDR1 reads MDHEN; CDR2 reads SYDVKM. The CDR3 DNA reads as TGTGCCAGCAGTTCAGCAGCCGGCGGTGGAAACACCATATATTTT. Its protein is CASSSAAGGGNTIYF.

The chain joins TRBV11-3 to TRBJ2-1; 11 bases map to TRBD2. V dropped 4 bases and J dropped 9; count of bases not matched to a gene: 8. Germline V gene data show CDR1 as SGHNT and CDR2 as YENEEA. This CDR3 has 15 residues. The CDR3: CASSSLLAGVSEQFF. The CDR3 nucleotides are TGTGCCAGCAGCTCCTTACTAGCGGGAGTCTCTGAGCAGTTCTTC.

V usage is TRBV28 and J usage is TRBJ1-4, with D tentatively TRBD1 (5 bases). V lost 1 base, J lost 3 bases, and 15 bases lay in between. The V gene's germline CDR1 is MDHEN and CDR2 SYDVKM. The CDR3 sequence is 17 residues long. The CDR3 region is CASSLLWGGAANEKLFF. In DNA form, the CDR3 reads TGTGCCAGCAGTTTATTGTGGGGAGGGGCGGCTAATGAAAAACTGTTTTTT.

V gene TRBV9 combines with J gene TRBJ2-7, with 9 bases fitting TRBD2. The CDR3 runs to 18 residues. Germline CDR1 and CDR2: SGDLS and YYNGEE. The junction had 13 bases not matched to a gene; V was cut back by 2 bases and J by 1 base. CDR3 region: CASSVGGGVAGVSYEQYF. DNA of the CDR3: TGTGCCAGCAGCGTGGGGGGTGGGGTAGCGGGAGTATCCTACGAGCAGTACTTC.

The chain has TRBV24-1 and TRBJ1-5; no reliable D call. From germline, CDR1 is KGHDR and CDR2 SFDVKD. Trimming left V 4 bases short and J 2 bases short, with 11 bases between. There are 15 residues in the CDR3. CDR3 DNA sequence: TGTGCCACCAGTGACCCGGCGGTTGGCAATCAGCCCCAGCATTTT. Translating it yields CATSDPAVGNQPQHF.

The chain has TRBV7-9 and TRBJ2-5; a weak D match, TRBD1 (5 bases). The CDR3 is made up of 14 amino acids. Germline V CDR1 and CDR2: SEHNR, FQNEAQ (reference sequence). V was trimmed by 1 base and J by 4 bases, leaving 10 bases between them. The CDR3 spells CASSLGVGLETQYF. CDR3 nucleotides: TGTGCCAGCAGCTTAGGAGTGGGGCTAGAGACCCAGTACTTC.

This clone was seen once. This chain connects TRBV29-1 to TRBJ2-7; D possibly corresponds to TRBD1 (6 bases). Trimming took 1 base from V and 9 from J, leaving 10 bases between them. This CDR3 spans 11 amino acids. The germline gives CDR1 SQVTM, CDR2 ANQGSEA. In DNA form, the CDR3 reads TGCAGCGTTGAAGGCCCACAGGGGCAGTACTTC. Translating it yields CSVEGPQGQYF.

The J gene is TRBJ1-2, the V gene TRBV28; D gene uncertain. CDR3 length: 18 residues. Germline loops: CDR1 MDHEN, CDR2 SYDVKM. Trimming removed 5 bases from V and 0 bases from J, with 22 bases in between. CDR3 loop: CASSRPAVRSIANYGYTF. CDR3 coding DNA: TGTGCCAGCAGTCGACCCGCAGTGCGGTCAATAGCTAACTATGGCTACACCTTC.

This rearrangement joins TRBV28 to TRBJ2-7, with a weak D call TRBD1 (7 bases). The CDR3 extends over 15 amino acids. V lost 5 bases, J lost 1 base, and 15 bases lay in between. CDR1 MDHEN and CDR2 SYDVKM come from the germline V gene. The DNA of the CDR3 is TGTGCCAGCAGTGGAAGACAGGGAGGATCCTACGAGCAGTACTTC. This translates into CASSGRQGGSYEQYF.

This clone appeared a single time. The V gene is TRBV28, the J gene TRBJ2-7; a weak D match, TRBD1 (6 bases). V lost 6 bases to trimming and J lost 6 bases, with 12 bases between them. The CDR3 is made up of 12 amino acids. The germline CDR1 and CDR2 sequences are MDHEN and SYDVKM. The chain's CDR3 is CASRETGREQYF. The CDR3 DNA follows: TGTGCCAGCAGGGAAACAGGGCGCGAGCAGTACTTC.

The CDR3 DNA follows: TGTGCCAGCAGCGCCAATGGGGGACAGGCCTACGAGCAGTACTTC. Encoded protein: CASSANGGQAYEQYF. The gene calls are TRBV6-5 and TRBJ2-7; TRBD1 matches 8 bases. The CDR3 length is 15 residues. V lost 6 bases, J lost 2 bases, and 9 bases stayed unmatched. The germline V gene encodes CDR1 MNHEY and CDR2 SVGAGI.

V is TRBV28 and J is TRBJ1-1, with 7 bases lining up with TRBD1. In germline, CDR1 is MDHEN, CDR2 SYDVKM. The CDR3 is 16 amino acids. Trimming took 4 bases from V and 8 from J; bases not matched to a gene: 16. The CDR3 DNA follows: TGTGCCAGCAGTTCGAGTCGGAGCCCCAGGGGGAGAGAAGCTTTCTTT. Amino acids: CASSSSRSPRGREAFF.

The rearrangement uses TRBV18 and TRBJ2-2; 7 nucleotides align to TRBD1. CDR1 and CDR2 from the germline V gene are KGHSH and LQKENI. The CDR3 loop spans 15 amino acids. The V segment lost 3 bases and the J segment 0 bases; nucleotides outside the gene matches: 1. The CDR3 DNA reads TGTGCCAGCTCACCGGACAGGACGAACACCGGGGAGCTGTTTTTT. Residues: CASSPDRTNTGELFF.

The chain employs TRBV19 and TRBJ2-5; 7 bases are a match to TRBD1. Germline-derived CDR1 and CDR2 are LNHDA and SQIVND (reference sequence). V trimming: 2 bases; J trimming: 5 bases; junction bases outside the gene matches: 8. The CDR3 length is 15 residues. The CDR3 bases are TGTGCCAGTAGTATATCGACAGGGCGAAGGGAGACCCAGTACTTC. It is translated as CASSISTGRRETQYF.

CDR3 DNA sequence: TGTGCCAGTAGTATGGTGGACAGGCGGAACACTGAAGCTTTCTTT. As protein: CASSMVDRRNTEAFF. The rearrangement uses TRBV19 and TRBJ1-1; 7 positions agree with TRBD1. The trim removed 3 bases at V and 1 base at J, leaving 5 bases unmatched. CDR3 length: 15 amino acids. CDR1 and CDR2 from the germline V gene are LNHDA and SQIVND (reference sequence).

Written as DNA, the CDR3 is TGTGCCAGCAGCCTGGGGACAGGCCCGTACAATGAGCAGTTCTTC. Translation gives CASSLGTGPYNEQFF. The rearrangement joins TRBV7-2 to TRBJ2-1; TRBD1 agrees at 8 bases. Germline CDR1 SGHTA, CDR2 FQGNSA. Losses at the gene ends were 5 bases for V and 4 bases for J; bases not matched to a gene: 7. The CDR3 extends over 15 amino acids.

The genes are TRBV5-1 and TRBJ1-6; D gene uncertain. Trimming stripped 0 bases from V and 5 bases from J, with 9 bases between. This CDR3 spans 15 amino acids. Germline V gene lookup returns CDR1 SGHRS and CDR2 YFSETQ. The DNA of the CDR3 is TGCGCCAGCAGCTTGGTGGCGGAAGATAATTCACCCCTCCACTTT. It yields the protein CASSLVAEDNSPLHF.

The chain joins TRBV7-2 to TRBJ1-2; 9 nucleotides line up with TRBD1. Germline V CDR1 and CDR2: SGHTA, FQGNSA. The CDR3 contains 16 residues. Trimming at V came to 1 base and at J to 4 bases, leaving 7 bases not matched to a gene. The CDR3 region is CASSLEGWGQGYGYTF. CDR3 nucleotide sequence: TGTGCCAGCAGCTTAGAGGGTTGGGGACAGGGCTATGGCTACACCTTC.

The rearrangement links TRBV5-1 to TRBJ1-1; 7 nucleotides align to TRBD1. The CDR3 has 15 amino acids. Germline V gene lookup returns CDR1 SGHRS and CDR2 YFSETQ. After removal of 4 bases from V and 0 bases from J, the junction contained 6 bases not matched to a gene. The DNA of the CDR3 is TGCGCCAGCAGCGGGCGGACAGGAGTGAACACTGAAGCTTTCTTT. As protein: CASSGRTGVNTEAFF.

CDR3 amino acids: CASRRQGANNEQFF. The DNA for the CDR3 is TGTGCCAGCAGACGACAGGGGGCAAACAATGAGCAGTTCTTC. The chain uses TRBV27 and TRBJ2-1; 10 nucleotides match TRBD1. The CDR3 contains 14 residues. CDR1 and CDR2 from the germline V gene are MNHEY and SMNVEV (reference sequence). J lost 5 bases, V lost 6 bases, and 4 bases had no gene match.